This T cell receptor (beta chain) was captured by sequencing in a study of cytomegalovirus exposure and HLA in healthy donors (dated 2017 in TCRdb). Regarding the research as a whole: In an earlier analysis of approximately 640 of the donors, less than 350 Gb of sequence data and 100 million or so unique TCR beta sequences from roughly 200 million T cells were reported. Donor age, sex, ethnicity and CMV serostatus were collected together with the repertoire data. To study patterns of TCR occurrence, a later analysis re-analyzed previously published TCR beta repertoires from 666 donors and added high-resolution HLA genotyping. HLA typing included class I and class II loci at four-digit resolution. The study aimed to test whether signatures of past pathogen exposure could be identified by cataloging public T cell receptors. The study profiled the T cell repertoires of 500 to 800 subjects by immunosequencing and related them to cytomegalovirus serostatus. Across 300 to 400 genotyped donors of the cohort, an average of approximately 220,000 unique TCR beta nucleotide sequences per donor were sequenced, and around 19% of those sequences were non-productive. Approximately 310 gigabases of sequencing data and 70 million to 100 million unique TCR sequences were included in an early release covering over 600 HLA-typed donors. In addition to the first cohort of 650 to 750 subjects, a separate validation cohort of 120 different subjects was used. High-throughput TCR immunosequencing, statistical association of individual TCRs with disease status, and machine learning were combined to predict cytomegalovirus infection status. Typing coverage differed by locus: A, B, C, DRB1 and DQB1 were typed in roughly 629-640 donors, DQA1 in 500 to 550, DPA1 in roughly 590, and DPB1 in 400 to 490. The later analysis used no new phenotypic data to find candidate immune exposures, relying instead on TCR beta sequences and their occurrence across donors. All discovery cohort repertoires had been generated on a single sequencing platform. Roughly 5 DR-DQ haplotypes were handled as single units for association and clustering because linkage in the cohort was strong. An earlier analysis of around 640 of the donors used high-throughput TCR beta sequencing to judge whether each TCR beta V gene segment behaved as functional or pseudogenic. A later genetic analysis took genome-wide SNP genotypes for about 55% of the 666 donors and used that subset as a discovery cohort. Of the roughly 400 genotyped donors, 65% to 90% were placed in the genetic ancestry cluster associated with self-reported Caucasian donors. Beyond this particular receptor, the publication reports: In a later analysis, HLA-associated TCR beta chains showed more clonal expansion and lower generation probabilities than non-associated chains that were equally common. A group of highly shared sequence variants was considered likely to be a technical artifact of the sequencing pipeline. Roughly 17 rarely observed V segments, including chromosome 9 orphons, were excluded from the earlier analysis of just under 600 of the donors because counts were too low. In an earlier analysis of approximately 600 of the donors, most TCR beta V segments were observed in productive rearrangements about 87% or about 30% of the time, broadly matching IMGT annotations. Because some donors lacked HLA typing at each locus, the association tests relied only on the typed subset. This cohort had only TCR beta chains sequenced, and the lack of alpha or paired-chain data limited which features could be detected. A later analysis reported that several top co-occurrence clusters appeared linked to parvovirus B19, influenza, CMV and Epstein-Barr virus. According to a later analysis, most CMV-associated TCR beta chains appeared to be HLA-restricted, and the HLA associations seemed to be driven largely by CMV exposure. Roughly uniform sequencing depth across donors was assumed in presence/absence analyses, although this assumption may not hold. When HLA alleles, especially DR and DQ, strongly co-occurred, TCR associations were difficult to assign to individual alleles. Across donors, most TCR sequences were observed very rarely, whereas some public TCRs were present in many individuals. A later analysis found that TCR association rates varied across HLA loci, with DRB1 alleles showing the most associated TCRs and HLA-C alleles the fewest. The study gave a list of roughly 150 TCR beta chains associated with cytomegalovirus. A later analysis associated about 17,000 TCR beta sequences with specific HLA alleles at a false discovery rate of 0.05. Linkage disequilibrium might explain the correlated functional status among segregating V segments, but an unknown experimental factor could not be ruled out. For the cohort, immune exposure information was limited to CMV serostatus. A further reported finding was that TCR beta sequences accurately predicted the HLA-A and HLA-B alleles for most subjects in the first cohort. The authors suggested that the approach could potentially be generalized to other disease states and immunological phenotypes. Cytomegalovirus status was reported to be diagnosed by the classifier with high specificity and sensitivity in both the original and validation cohorts. Compared with the roughly 700-donor mean, donors in an Asian-associated ancestry cluster had fewer N-insertions in productive TCRs, according to a later genetic analysis. Because the 87-base-pair reads could not distinguish some IMGT-functional V segments, including TRBV6-2 and TRBV6-3, those segments were excluded. A few of the identified cytomegalovirus-associated TCR beta chains were confirmed in vitro to be specific for cytomegalovirus antigens. An association between a missense DCLRE1C variant and V-gene and J-gene trimming of TCR beta chains was found in a later genetic analysis and replicated in an independent cohort.

Library preparation used the immunoSEQ multiplex PCR assay. A mixture of 60 forward primers for TCR Vbeta segments and 13 reverse primers for TCR Jbeta segments was used in the multiplex PCR. The CDR3 region of rearranged TCR beta genes was amplified from genomic DNA with a multiplex PCR assay. Amplified TCR beta libraries were sequenced as 87-base-pair reads on the Illumina HiSeq System. The paper's processing steps were these. Across the 700 or so repertoires, a later analysis counted roughly 77 million unique TCR beta chains, approximately 10 million of which were shared by at least two donors. Raw reads were error-corrected and collapsed into unique sequences with a nearest-neighbor algorithm that merged closely related sequences to remove PCR and sequencing errors. To assign V, D and J gene segments, CDR3 sequences were aligned to IMGT reference sequences. For a sequence to be retained, a match of at least six nucleotides to both a V gene segment and a J gene segment was required. Rearrangements were classified as productive when the CDR3 lacked stop codons and remained in frame with V and J, and all other rearrangements were classified as non-productive. CDR3 was defined according to IMGT convention as the region running from the second conserved V-encoded cysteine to the conserved J-encoded phenylalanine. The earlier analysis of 587 of the donors excluded any sequence lacking an unambiguous match to a single V gene segment. An earlier analysis of 587 of the donors called V segments functional above 56.7% productive rearrangements and segregating when the between-donor standard deviation exceeded 5%. To diagnose cytomegalovirus status from the catalog of TCR beta chain sequences, a statistical classification framework was built. In a later analysis, V and J genes were assigned by comparing TCR nucleotide sequences against IMGT/GENE-DB human TR gene sequences. In a later analysis, CDR3 sequences and most-parsimonious VDJ recombination scenarios were assigned using the TCRdist pipeline. In a later analysis, every TCR beta chain was defined by the combination of its CDR3 amino acid sequence and its V-gene family, and reads without a unique V-gene family were dropped. In a later analysis, a few hundred highly shared, low-generation-probability nucleotide sequences were removed to address suspected cross-contamination and a sequencing artifact. For each public chain, a later analysis derived a clonal expansion index from normalized ranks of inferred template counts within each repertoire. A later analysis computed generation probabilities with a VDJ recombination model fitted to out-of-frame rearrangements, and checked the results against IGoR. In a later analysis, hypergeometric tests were used to score TCR-TCR, TCR-HLA and TCR-CMV co-occurrence, with a repertoire-size bias correction applied to TCR pairs. In a later analysis, false discovery rates were estimated by permuting HLA or CMV assignments 20 times. In a later analysis, co-occurring TCRs were grouped using DBSCAN, and TCRdist sequence similarity was added for clustering within HLA-allele-positive subsets. Co-occurrence clustering excluded repertoires with fewer than 30,000 or more than 120,000 public chains, plus five with anomalous nucleotide sharing. Entries here come from immuneACCESS through TCRdb and include only in-frame sequences with V and J called. Some clones fail to appear in such tables; in the studies checked, an unresolved V gene covers under half of the shortfall, and the cause of the remainder is unknown. The DNA was the basis for D and trimming; V, J and clone size are from that table. The sample records 120,000 to 150,000 clones, over 60% of which are singletons. The ten largest clones capture 4.9% of the sample.

The cohort comprised some 680 healthy bone marrow donors. At the time of sampling, all cohort members were nominally healthy, though unrecorded immune exposures were likely present. The donor tested CMV seronegative and was one of the 352 seronegative cohort members. Each donor provided a peripheral blood sample, and peripheral blood mononuclear cells were used for TCR beta sequencing. Genomic DNA extraction from the blood cell samples was performed with the Qiagen DNeasy Blood Extraction Kit. The germline V gene specifies SQVTM as CDR1 and ANQGSEA as CDR2. The cysteine opens and the phenylalanine closes a CDR3 of 13 amino acids. Just CDR3 DNA is preserved here, 39 bases in frame from base 1. At the junction V is shortened by 6 bases and J by 5 bases; bases outside the gene matches: 5. On this clone: The antigen this receptor binds is unknown. Base qualities are not provided; no much larger clone lies one nucleotide away.

This TCR was recovered from a woman between 50 and 59 years old in good health and CMV-seronegative. Sequenced sample: PBMCs. The sequence is built from TRBV29-1 and TRBJ2-7; 12 central bases correspond to TRBD1. At the DNA level, the sequence is TGCAGCGTCGCGGGACAGGGGGCAAACGAGCAGTACTTC. It specifies CSVAGQGANEQYF.